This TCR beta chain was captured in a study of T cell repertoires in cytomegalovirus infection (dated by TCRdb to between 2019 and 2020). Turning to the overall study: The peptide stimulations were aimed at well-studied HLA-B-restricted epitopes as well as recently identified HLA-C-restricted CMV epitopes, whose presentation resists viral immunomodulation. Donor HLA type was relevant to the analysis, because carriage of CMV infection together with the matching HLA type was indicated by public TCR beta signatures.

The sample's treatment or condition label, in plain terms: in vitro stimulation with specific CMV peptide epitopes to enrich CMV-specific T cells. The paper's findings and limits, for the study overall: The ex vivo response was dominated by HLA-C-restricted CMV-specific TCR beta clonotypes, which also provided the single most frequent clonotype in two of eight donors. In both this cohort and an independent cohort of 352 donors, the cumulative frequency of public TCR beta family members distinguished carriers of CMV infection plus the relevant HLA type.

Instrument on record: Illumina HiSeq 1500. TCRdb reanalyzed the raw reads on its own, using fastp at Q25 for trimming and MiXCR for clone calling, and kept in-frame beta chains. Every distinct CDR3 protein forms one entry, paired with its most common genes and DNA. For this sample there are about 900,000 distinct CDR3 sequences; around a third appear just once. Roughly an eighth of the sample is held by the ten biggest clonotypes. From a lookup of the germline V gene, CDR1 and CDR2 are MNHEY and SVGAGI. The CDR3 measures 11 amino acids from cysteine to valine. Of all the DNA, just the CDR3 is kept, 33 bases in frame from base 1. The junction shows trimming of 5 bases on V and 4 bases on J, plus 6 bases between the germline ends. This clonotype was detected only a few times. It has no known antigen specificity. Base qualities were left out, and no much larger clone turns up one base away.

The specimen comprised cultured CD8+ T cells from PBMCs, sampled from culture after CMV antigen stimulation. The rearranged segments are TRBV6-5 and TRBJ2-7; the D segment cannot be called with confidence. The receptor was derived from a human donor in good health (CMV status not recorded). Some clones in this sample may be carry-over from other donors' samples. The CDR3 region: CASSPTYEQYV. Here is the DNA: TGTGCCAGCAGTCCGACGTACGAGCAGTACGTC.